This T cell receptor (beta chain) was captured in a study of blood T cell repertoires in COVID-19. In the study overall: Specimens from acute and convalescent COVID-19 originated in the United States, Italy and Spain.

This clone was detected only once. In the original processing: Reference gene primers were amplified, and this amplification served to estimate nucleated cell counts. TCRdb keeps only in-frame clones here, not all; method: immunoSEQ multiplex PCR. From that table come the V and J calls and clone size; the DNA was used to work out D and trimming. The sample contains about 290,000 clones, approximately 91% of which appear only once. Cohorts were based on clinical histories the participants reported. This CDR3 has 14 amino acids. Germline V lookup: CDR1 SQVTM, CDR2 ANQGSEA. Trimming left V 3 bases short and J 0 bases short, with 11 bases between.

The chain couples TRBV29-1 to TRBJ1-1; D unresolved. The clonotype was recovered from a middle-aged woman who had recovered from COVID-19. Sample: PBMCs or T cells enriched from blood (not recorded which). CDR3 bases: TGCAGCGTTGATCAGCGGGGATTGAACACTGAAGCTTTCTTT. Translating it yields CSVDQRGLNTEAFF.